This T cell receptor beta chain emerged from a study of T-cell memory formation after mild COVID-19. Concerning this clonotype: The target antigen is unknown.

Germline V lookup: CDR1 LNHDA, CDR2 SQIVND (reference sequence). Trimming removed 6 bases from V and 0 bases from J; junction bases left unmatched: 5. CDR3 size: 15 residues. Study-level findings and limits: Day 37-peaking second-wave clones had unconfirmed SARS-CoV-2 specificity.

One entry per CDR3 protein, called by TCRdb with MiXCR from the 5' RACE reads. The data show fewer than 650,000 distinct CDR3 sequences, approximately 21% seen once. V and J are TRBV19 and TRBJ1-5; TRBD1 matches 7 bases. Sequences were obtained from PBMCs or a T cell subset sorted from them (not recorded which). The clonotype was recovered from an adult woman who had mild COVID-19 (a few samples of this study predate the infection). Cell type and time point are not known. The CDR3 here is CASRTGWDSNQPQHF. CDR3 bases: TGTGCCAGTAGGACAGGGTGGGATAGCAATCAGCCCCAGCATTTT.